The 5 T cell receptor beta chains listed next were all sequenced from one sample in a study of cytomegalovirus exposure and HLA in healthy donors. It was with 60 Vbeta and 13 Jbeta primers that the PCR ran. Using immunoSEQ multiplex PCR, the repertoire was profiled, and TCRdb retains in-frame clones only, with some absent. Of about 160,000 clones in the sample, 86% were seen once. Sequencing used PBMCs. The receptors were sampled from a woman aged 18-29 years in good health and CMV-seronegative.

Of note for this clone: A junction boundary mismatches the germline segment, possibly from a read error. The chain has TRBV7-9 and TRBJ2-7, with TRBD2 as a possible D gene (6 bases). The CDR3 is 14 residues long. The germline gives CDR1 SEHNR, CDR2 FQNEAQ (reference sequence). The CDR3 sequence is CSSSFSGNYYEQYF. The CDR3 nucleotides read TGTTCCAGCAGCTTTAGCGGAAACTACTACGAGCAGTACTTC.

The V and J genes are TRBV11-2 and TRBJ2-6; D perhaps matches TRBD1 (5 bases). The CDR3 loop spans 18 amino acids. Deletions cut 1 base from V and 0 bases from J, with 13 bases between. Germline CDR1 SGHAT, CDR2 FQNNGV. The chain's CDR3 is CASSLVRGPYSGANVLTF. Written as DNA, the CDR3 is TGTGCCAGCAGCTTAGTTAGGGGTCCCTACTCTGGGGCCAACGTCCTGACTTTC.

The chain is built from TRBV4-1 and TRBJ2-7; 8 bases are shared with TRBD2. This CDR3 has 13 residues. From germline, CDR1 is MGHRA and CDR2 YSYEKL. V lost 4 bases and J lost 5; bases outside the gene matches: 4. The CDR3 DNA sequence: TGCGCCAGCAGCCCGGGGGGGGCTCACGAGCAGTACTTC. It yields the protein CASSPGGAHEQYF.

The DNA for the CDR3 is TGTGCCAGCAGCCACACCGGGACAGGGGGTTCGGATACGCAGTATTTT. This codes for CASSHTGTGGSDTQYF. The V call is TRBV13, the J call TRBJ2-3, with 11 bases fitting TRBD1. The V gene's germline CDR1 is PRHDT and CDR2 FYEKMQ (reference sequence). The V segment lost 5 bases and the J segment 6 bases; nucleotides outside the gene matches: 10. The CDR3 length is 16 residues.

The chain uses TRBV19 and TRBJ1-2; 8 nucleotides line up with TRBD1. The V gene's germline CDR1 is LNHDA and CDR2 SQIVND (reference sequence). CDR3 length equals 14 residues. Losses at the gene ends were 5 bases for V and 8 bases for J; bases not matched to a gene: 10. The CDR3 DNA reads as TGTGCCAGTAGTTCAGAGGACAGGGAGAAAGGCTACACCTTC. Amino acid sequence: CASSSEDREKGYTF.